This TCR beta chain was retrieved from a study of shared clonotypes between healthy human individuals. The wider study: Donors had three CD4 naive, three CD4 memory, two CD8 naive and one CD8 memory plate apiece.

Study results and caveats: Only a few donors were included, so the genetic and exposure-history diversity represented was limited.

Trimming removed 5 bases from V and 2 bases from J, with 6 bases in between. CDR1 is SGHAT, CDR2 FQNNGV, per germline. There are 13 residues in the CDR3. With respect to this clone: As yet, its antigen is unknown.

The test was conducted at deep level. Libraries were prepared by immunoSEQ multiplex PCR; TCRdb keeps only in-frame clonotypes and omits some of them. This table holds a few hundred thousand clones, about nine tenths found once. This clonotype originated in a young man in good health. Sequencing was carried out using memory CD8+ T cells sorted from blood. Indicated subset: CD45RO+ cells pooled with CCR7-negative TemRA cells. The J gene is TRBJ2-2, the V gene TRBV11-2; D is unresolved. CDR3 sequence: CASSHLNTGELFF. The CDR3, as DNA: TGTGCCAGCAGCCATCTCAACACCGGGGAGCTGTTTTTT.